This T cell receptor (beta chain) was sequenced during a study of regulatory T cells in long-lasting Graves disease. Germline CDR1 LGHDT, CDR2 YNNKEL (reference sequence). The CDR3 has 15 amino acids. Trimming at V came to 3 bases and at J to 8 bases, leaving 9 bases not matched to a gene. Study observations and caveats: The study found TRBV28, TRBJ1-2 and TRBJ2-5 favored in persistent disease.

Stated time point: newly diagnosed GD, antithyroid drugs for less than 3 months. PBMCs provided the RNA from which the TCR library was made. In this sample, this clonotype turned up many times. Its antigen is not identified. CDR3-region Arm-PCR and iRepertoire HTBI primers produced the TCR beta libraries. TCRdb itself ran the multiplex PCR reads through MiXCR, one entry per CDR3 protein. The data show about 220,000 distinct CDR3 sequences, roughly 18% seen once. These same data were also listed under a study on T cells in Graves' hyperthyroidism and ophthalmopathy. That work states: Orbital computed tomography and thyroid ultrasound, together with serum TRAb and thyroxine and clinical symptoms, were used for diagnoses. In the first-round RT-PCR of the TCR CDR3, the HTBI primer set was used. Appearing also in blood were most of the thyroid clonotypes expanded above 0.001.

Source: peripheral blood mononuclear cells (PBMCs), taken at new diagnosis, from a patient treated with antithyroid drugs. The chain joins TRBV3-1 to TRBJ2-5; 10 positions match TRBD2. The TCR was taken from a woman in her thirties with Graves disease. Here the CDR3 DNA reads TGTGCCAGCAGCCATGGGCCAGCGGGGGGGAATACCCAGTACTTC. Its translation is CASSHGPAGGNTQYF.